This TCR beta chain was captured by sequencing in a study of regulatory T cells in long-lasting Graves disease. Study results and limitations: Among samples with persistent disease, TRBV28, TRBJ1-2 and TRBJ2-5 were favored. Accuracy may have suffered from the small sample size.

In regard to this clonotype: Its antigen is undetermined.

Germline V lookup: CDR1 DFQATT, CDR2 SNEGSKA (reference sequence). The V end was cut by 2 bases, the J end by 2 bases, with 16 bases between. The length of the CDR3 is 15 residues. Time point: persistent/refractory GD, antithyroid drugs over 5 years with positive TRAb. The TCR library was made from RNA that had been extracted from PBMCs in TRIzol. Arm-PCR of CDR3 regions with iRepertoire HTBI primers generated TCR beta libraries. TCRdb independently ran MiXCR on the multiplex PCR reads; one entry per CDR3 protein. The repertoire holds 600,000 to 850,000 distinct CDR3 sequences, with 25% to 30% as singletons.

This clonotype was sampled from a female donor with Graves disease. Source: peripheral blood mononuclear cells (PBMCs), taken when the disease was refractory, from a patient treated with antithyroid drugs. The V and J genes are TRBV20-1 and TRBJ2-7; D is ambiguous. The CDR3 reads CSARTARSGTYEQYF. The CDR3 DNA sequence: TGCAGTGCTAGAACGGCACGCTCTGGAACCTACGAGCAGTACTTC.